The rows below give T cell receptor beta chains drawn from one sample of a study of T cell repertoires in cytomegalovirus infection. No antigens are known for them. TCRdb called the reads again in MiXCR, with one record for every CDR3 protein. The profile shows 75,000 to 95,000 distinct CDR3 sequences, 45% to 50% of them singletons. Specimen: CD8+ T cells from cultured PBMCs, collected from culture after CMV antigen stimulation. The receptor source for this set is a human donor in good health (CMV status not recorded). Some clones in this sample may be carry-over from other donors' samples. CDR3s include the opening cysteine and the closing phenylalanine or tryptophan. D genes are given only for firm matches. The size of a clone is reported for some rows only, either as once, few or many, or as a class for expanded clones.

.,TRBV27,.,TRBJ2-5,CASSLRTVGETQYF,TGTGCCAGCAGTTTACGGACAGTCGGGGAGACCCAGTACTTC
TRBD1,TRBV2,.,TRBJ2-7,CASRGTAYEQYF,TGTGCCAGCAGGGGGACAGCCTACGAGCAGTACTTC
TRBD1,TRBV27,few,TRBJ2-5,CASSKRQGWETQYF,TGTGCCAGCAGTAAAAGACAGGGTTGGGAGACCCAGTACTTC
.,TRBV7-4,.,TRBJ2-1,CASSLLGTISYNEQFF,TGTGCCAGCAGCTTATTGGGGACAATCTCCTACAATGAGCAGTTCTTC
.,TRBV7-2,few,TRBJ2-7,CASSLATLSSDEQYF,TGTGCCAGCAGCTTAGCGACTCTGTCGTCCGACGAGCAGTACTTC
.,TRBV12-3/TRBV12-4,.,TRBJ1-1,CASRPPGPRTEAFF,TGTGCCAGCAGACCCCCCGGTCCGCGCACTGAAGCTTTCTTT
.,TRBV2,.,TRBJ1-5,CASSEWRSNQPQHF,TGTGCCAGCAGTGAATGGCGGAGCAATCAGCCCCAGCATTTT
.,TRBV7-2,few,TRBJ2-7,CASSVDFLYEQYF,TGTGCCAGCAGCGTGGACTTTCTCTACGAGCAGTACTTC
TRBD1,TRBV6-1,few,TRBJ2-7,CASSEVAGGAAGEQYF,TGTGCCAGCAGTGAAGTTGCAGGGGGCGCAGCGGGCGAGCAGTACTTC
.,TRBV12-3/TRBV12-4,.,TRBJ1-1,CASSLLEDEAFF,TGTGCCAGCAGTTTATTGGAGGATGAAGCTTTCTTT
.,TRBV28,.,TRBJ1-2,CASSFRDYNEGSYGYTF,TGTGCCAGCAGTTTCCGGGATTACAACGAGGGGTCCTATGGCTACACCTTC
TRBD2,TRBV20-1,.,TRBJ2-1,CSARAQRREMAYNEQFF,TGCAGTGCTAGGGCCCAACGGCGGGAGATGGCCTACAATGAGCAGTTCTTC
.,TRBV27,once,TRBJ2-7,CASSQGVEYEQYF,TGTGCCAGCAGCCAAGGGGTCGAATACGAGCAGTACTTC
TRBD1,TRBV11-2,.,TRBJ2-1,CASSSGTGANNEQFF,TGTGCCAGCAGCTCCGGGACAGGGGCGAACAATGAGCAGTTCTTC
.,TRBV7-6,.,TRBJ2-7,CASSLEAIAREQYF,TGTGCCAGCAGCTTAGAGGCCATAGCTCGCGAGCAGTACTTC
TRBD2,TRBV7-8,many,TRBJ2-4,CASSSSPSGAKNIQYF,TGTGCCAGCAGCTCCTCCCCTAGCGGGGCTAAAAACATTCAGTACTTC